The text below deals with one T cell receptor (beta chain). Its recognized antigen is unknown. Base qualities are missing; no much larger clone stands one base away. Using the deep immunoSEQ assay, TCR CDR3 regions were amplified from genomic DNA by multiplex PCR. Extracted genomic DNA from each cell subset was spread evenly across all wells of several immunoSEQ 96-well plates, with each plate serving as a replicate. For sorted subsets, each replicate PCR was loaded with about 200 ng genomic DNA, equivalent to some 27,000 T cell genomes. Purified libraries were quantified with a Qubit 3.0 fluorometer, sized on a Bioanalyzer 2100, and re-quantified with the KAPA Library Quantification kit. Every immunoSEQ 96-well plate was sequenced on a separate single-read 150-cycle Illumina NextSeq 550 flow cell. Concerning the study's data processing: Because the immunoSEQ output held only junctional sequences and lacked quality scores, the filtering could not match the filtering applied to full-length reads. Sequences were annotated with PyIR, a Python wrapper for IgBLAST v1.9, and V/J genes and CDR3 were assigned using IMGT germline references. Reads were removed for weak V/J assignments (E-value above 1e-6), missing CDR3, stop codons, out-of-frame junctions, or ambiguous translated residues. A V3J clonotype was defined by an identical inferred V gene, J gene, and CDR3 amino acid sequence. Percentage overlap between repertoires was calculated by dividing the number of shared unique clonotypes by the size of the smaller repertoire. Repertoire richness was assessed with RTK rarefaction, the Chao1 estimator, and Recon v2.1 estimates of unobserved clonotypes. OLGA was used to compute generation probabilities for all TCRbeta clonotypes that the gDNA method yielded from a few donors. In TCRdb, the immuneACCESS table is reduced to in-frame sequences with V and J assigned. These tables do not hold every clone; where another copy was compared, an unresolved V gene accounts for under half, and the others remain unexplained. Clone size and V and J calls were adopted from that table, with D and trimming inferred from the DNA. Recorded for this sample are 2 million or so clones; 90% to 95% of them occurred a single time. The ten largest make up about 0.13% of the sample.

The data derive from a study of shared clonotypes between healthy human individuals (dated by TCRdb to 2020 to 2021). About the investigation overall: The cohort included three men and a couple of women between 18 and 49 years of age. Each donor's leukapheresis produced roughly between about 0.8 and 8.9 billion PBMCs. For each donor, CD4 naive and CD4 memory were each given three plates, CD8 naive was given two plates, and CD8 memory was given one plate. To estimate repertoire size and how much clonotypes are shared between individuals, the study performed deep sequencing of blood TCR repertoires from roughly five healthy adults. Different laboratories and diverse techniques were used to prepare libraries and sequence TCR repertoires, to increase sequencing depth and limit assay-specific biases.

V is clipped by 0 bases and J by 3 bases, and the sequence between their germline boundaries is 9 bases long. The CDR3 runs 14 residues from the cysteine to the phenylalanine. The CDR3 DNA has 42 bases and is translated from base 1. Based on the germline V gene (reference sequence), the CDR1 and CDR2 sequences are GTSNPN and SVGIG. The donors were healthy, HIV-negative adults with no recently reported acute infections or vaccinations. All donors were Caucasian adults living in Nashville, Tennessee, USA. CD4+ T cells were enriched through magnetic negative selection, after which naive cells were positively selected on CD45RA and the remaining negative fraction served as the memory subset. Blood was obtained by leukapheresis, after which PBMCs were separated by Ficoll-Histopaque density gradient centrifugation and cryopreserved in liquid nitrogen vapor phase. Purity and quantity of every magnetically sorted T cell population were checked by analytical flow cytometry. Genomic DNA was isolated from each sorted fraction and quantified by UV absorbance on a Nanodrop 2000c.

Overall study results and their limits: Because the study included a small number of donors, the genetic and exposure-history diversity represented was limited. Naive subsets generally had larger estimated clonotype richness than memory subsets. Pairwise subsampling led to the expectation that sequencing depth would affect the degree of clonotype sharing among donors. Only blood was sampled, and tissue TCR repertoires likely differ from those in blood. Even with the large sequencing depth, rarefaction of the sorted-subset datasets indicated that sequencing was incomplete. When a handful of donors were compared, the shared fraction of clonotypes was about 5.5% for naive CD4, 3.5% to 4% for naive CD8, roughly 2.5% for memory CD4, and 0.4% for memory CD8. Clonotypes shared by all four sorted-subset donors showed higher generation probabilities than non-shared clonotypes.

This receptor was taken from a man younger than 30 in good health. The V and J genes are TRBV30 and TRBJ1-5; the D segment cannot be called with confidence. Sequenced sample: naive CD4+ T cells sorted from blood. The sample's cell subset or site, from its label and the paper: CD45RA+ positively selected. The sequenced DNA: TGTGCCTGGAGTGTAGGCTCGATCAATCAGCCCCAGCATTTT. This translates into CAWSVGSINQPQHF.